This T cell receptor (beta chain) stems from a study of cytomegalovirus exposure and HLA in healthy donors. Overall study results and limits: Most TCR sequences were seen very rarely across donors, but some public TCRs occurred in many. In a later analysis, TCR beta V- and J-gene trimming showed a link to a missense DCLRE1C variant. A previous analysis found most TCR beta V segments productive roughly 87% or roughly 30% of the time.

The CDR3 is made up of 15 amino acids. Germline CDR1 reads LGHNA; CDR2 reads YNFKEQ. To note about this clone: Its antigen is still unknown.

A multiplex PCR was run with 60 Vbeta primers and 13 Jbeta primers. Only in-frame clones appear in the TCRdb table, and some are missing; sequencing was by immunoSEQ multiplex PCR. The data hold about 170,000 clones, with 79% observed a single time. The sequencing input was PBMCs. This clonotype was obtained from a woman between 50 and 59 years old in good health and CMV-seronegative. V usage is TRBV4-2 and J usage is TRBJ2-5; D is ambiguous. TRBJ2-7 matches the DNA end more closely, so the J call is doubtful. The CDR3 loop is CASSQIGPGGSEQYF. DNA of the CDR3: TGTGCCAGCAGCCAGATTGGCCCGGGTGGCTCCGAGCAGTACTTC.